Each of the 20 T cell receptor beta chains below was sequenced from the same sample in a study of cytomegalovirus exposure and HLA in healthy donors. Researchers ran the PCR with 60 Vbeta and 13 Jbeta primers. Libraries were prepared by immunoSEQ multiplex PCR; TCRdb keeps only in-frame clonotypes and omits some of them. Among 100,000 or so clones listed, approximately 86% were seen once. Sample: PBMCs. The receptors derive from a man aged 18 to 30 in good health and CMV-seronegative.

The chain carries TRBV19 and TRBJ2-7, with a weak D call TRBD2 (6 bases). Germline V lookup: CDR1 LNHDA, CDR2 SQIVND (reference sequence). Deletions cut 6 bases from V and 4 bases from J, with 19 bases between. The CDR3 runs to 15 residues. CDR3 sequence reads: CASSLGGRVIYEQYF. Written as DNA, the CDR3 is TGTGCCAGTAGCCTCGGGGGAAGGGTAATTTACGAGCAGTACTTC.

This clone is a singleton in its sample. In nucleotides, the CDR3 is TGTGCCAGCAGCCCCCGAGAGGGCCAGGACAATGAGCAGTTCTTC. Encoded protein: CASSPREGQDNEQFF. The chain uses TRBV11-3 and TRBJ2-1; TRBD2 might be the D (5 bases). The germline V gene has CDR1 SGHNT and CDR2 YENEEA. V was clipped by 5 bases and J by 5 bases, with 16 bases between them. This CDR3 has 15 residues.

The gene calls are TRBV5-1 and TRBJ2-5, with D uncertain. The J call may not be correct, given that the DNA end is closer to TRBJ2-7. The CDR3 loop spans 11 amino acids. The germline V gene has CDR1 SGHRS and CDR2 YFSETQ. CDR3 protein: CASSSFYEQYF. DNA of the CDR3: TGCGCCAGCAGCTCATTCTACGAGCAGTACTTC.

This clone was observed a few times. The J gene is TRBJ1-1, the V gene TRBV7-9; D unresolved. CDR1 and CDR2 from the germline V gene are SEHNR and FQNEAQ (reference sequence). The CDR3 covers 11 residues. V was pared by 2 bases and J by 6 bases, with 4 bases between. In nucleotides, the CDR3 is TGTGCCAGCAGCTTATACTCTGAAGCTTTCTTT. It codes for CASSLYSEAFF.

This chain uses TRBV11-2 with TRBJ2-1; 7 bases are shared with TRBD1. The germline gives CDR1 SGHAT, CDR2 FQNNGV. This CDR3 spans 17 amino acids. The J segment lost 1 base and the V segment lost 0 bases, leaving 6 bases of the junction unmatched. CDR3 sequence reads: CASSLDWSRGSYNEQFF. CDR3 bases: TGTGCCAGCAGCTTAGATTGGAGCAGGGGGTCCTACAATGAGCAGTTCTTC. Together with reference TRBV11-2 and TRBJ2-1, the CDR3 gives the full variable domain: EAGVAQSPRYKIIEKRQSVAFWCNPISGHATLYWYQQILGQGPKLLIQFQNNGVVDDSQLPKDRFSAERLKGVDSTLKIQPAKLEDSAVYLCASSLDWSRGSYNEQFFGPGTRLTVL.

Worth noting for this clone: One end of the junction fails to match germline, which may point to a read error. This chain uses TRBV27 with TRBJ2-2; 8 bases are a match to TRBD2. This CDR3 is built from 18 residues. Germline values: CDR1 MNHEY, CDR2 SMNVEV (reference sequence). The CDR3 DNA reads TGTGCCAGCAGTTCGATAAAAAGGTCGGGAGGGAACCCCGGGGAGCTGTTTTTT. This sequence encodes CASSSIKRSGGNPGELFF.

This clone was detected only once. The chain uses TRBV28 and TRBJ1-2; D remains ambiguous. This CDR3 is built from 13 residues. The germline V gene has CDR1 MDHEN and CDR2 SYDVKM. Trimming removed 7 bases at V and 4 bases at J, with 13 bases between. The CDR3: CASTRRMSYGYTF. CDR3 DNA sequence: TGTGCCAGCACCCGGCGGATGTCCTATGGCTACACCTTC.

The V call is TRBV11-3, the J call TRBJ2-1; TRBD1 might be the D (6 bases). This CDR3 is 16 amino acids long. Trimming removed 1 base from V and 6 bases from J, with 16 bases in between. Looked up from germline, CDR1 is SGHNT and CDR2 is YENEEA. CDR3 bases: TGTGCCAGCAGCTTAGGGGGGCAGGGGCCGAGCAATGAGCAGTTCTTC. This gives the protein CASSLGGQGPSNEQFF. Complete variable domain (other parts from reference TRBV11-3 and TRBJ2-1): EAGVVQSPRYKIIEKKQPVAFWCNPISGHNTLYWYLQNLGQGPELLIRYENEEAVDDSQLPKDRFSAERLKGVDSTLKIQPAELGDSAVYLCASSLGGQGPSNEQFFGPGTRLTVL.

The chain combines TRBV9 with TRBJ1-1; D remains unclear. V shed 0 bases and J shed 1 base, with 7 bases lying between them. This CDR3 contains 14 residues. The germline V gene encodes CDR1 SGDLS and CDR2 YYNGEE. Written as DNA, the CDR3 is TGTGCCAGCAGCGTAGCCACAGCGAACACTGAAGCTTTCTTT. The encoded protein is CASSVATANTEAFF.

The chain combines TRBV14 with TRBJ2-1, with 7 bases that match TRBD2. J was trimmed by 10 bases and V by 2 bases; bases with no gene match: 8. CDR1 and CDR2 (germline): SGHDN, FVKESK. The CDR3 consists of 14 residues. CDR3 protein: CASSQHRVGGEQFF. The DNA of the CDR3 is TGTGCCAGCAGCCAACACAGAGTCGGGGGGGAGCAGTTCTTC.

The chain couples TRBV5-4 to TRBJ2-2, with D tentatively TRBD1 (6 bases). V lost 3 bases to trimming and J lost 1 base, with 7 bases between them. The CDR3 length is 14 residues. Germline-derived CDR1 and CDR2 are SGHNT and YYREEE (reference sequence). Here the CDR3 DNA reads TGTGCCAGCAGCTGGGGACAGAACACCGGGGAGCTGTTTTTT. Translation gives CASSWGQNTGELFF.

The CDR3 is CASSPRSPGNTEAFF. The CDR3 DNA is TGCGCCAGCAGCCCCCGATCCCCCGGGAACACTGAAGCTTTCTTT. The chain joins TRBV4-3 to TRBJ1-1; D is undetermined. V was clipped by 4 bases and J by 1 base, with 13 bases between them. The CDR3 extends over 15 amino acids. Germline values: CDR1 LGHNA, CDR2 YSLEER.

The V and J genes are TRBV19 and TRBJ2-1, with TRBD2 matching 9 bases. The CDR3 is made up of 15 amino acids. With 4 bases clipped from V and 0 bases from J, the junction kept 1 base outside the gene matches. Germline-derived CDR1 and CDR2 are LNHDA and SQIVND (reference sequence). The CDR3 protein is CASSSSGSSYNEQFF. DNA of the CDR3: TGTGCCAGTAGTAGTAGCGGGAGCTCCTACAATGAGCAGTTCTTC.

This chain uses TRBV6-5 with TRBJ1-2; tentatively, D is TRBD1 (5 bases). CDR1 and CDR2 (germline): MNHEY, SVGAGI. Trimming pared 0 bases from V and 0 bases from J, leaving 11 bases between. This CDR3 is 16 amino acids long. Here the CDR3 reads CASSYSSGPSNYGYTF. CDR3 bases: TGTGCCAGCAGTTACTCGTCAGGGCCTTCTAACTATGGCTACACCTTC.

CDR3: CASSPLAGGPWEQYF. CDR3 nucleotide sequence: TGTGCCAGCAGCCCCTTAGCGGGAGGGCCTTGGGAGCAGTACTTC. The V call is TRBV7-2, the J call TRBJ2-7; TRBD2 agrees at 11 bases. This CDR3 is built from 15 residues. From germline, CDR1 is SGHTA and CDR2 FQGNSA. V lost 5 bases and J lost 7; bases outside the gene matches: 10.

The CDR3 is CASGWRLLPYEQYF. DNA of the CDR3: TGTGCTAGTGGTTGGAGACTTCTTCCCTACGAGCAGTACTTC. The genes are TRBV12-5 and TRBJ2-7; D not resolved. This CDR3 has 14 amino acids. The germline V gene has CDR1 LGHNT and CDR2 FRNRAP. Trimming left V 4 bases short and J 2 bases short, with 12 bases between.

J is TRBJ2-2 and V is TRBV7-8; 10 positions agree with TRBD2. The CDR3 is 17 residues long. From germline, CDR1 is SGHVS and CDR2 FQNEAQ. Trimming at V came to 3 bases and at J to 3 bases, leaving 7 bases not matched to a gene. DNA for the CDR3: TGTGCCAGCAGCTTTGGGCTAGCGGGAGTATACACCGGGGAGCTGTTTTTT. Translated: CASSFGLAGVYTGELFF.

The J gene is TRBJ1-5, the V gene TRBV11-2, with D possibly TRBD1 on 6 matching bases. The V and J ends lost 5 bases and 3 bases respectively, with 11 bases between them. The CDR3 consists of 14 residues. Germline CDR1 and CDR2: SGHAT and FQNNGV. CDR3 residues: CASSRGQPNQPQHF. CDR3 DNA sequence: TGTGCCAGCAGCCGAGGACAGCCCAATCAGCCCCAGCATTTT. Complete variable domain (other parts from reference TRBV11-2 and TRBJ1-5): EAGVAQSPRYKIIEKRQSVAFWCNPISGHATLYWYQQILGQGPKLLIQFQNNGVVDDSQLPKDRFSAERLKGVDSTLKIQPAKLEDSAVYLCASSRGQPNQPQHFGDGTRLSIL.

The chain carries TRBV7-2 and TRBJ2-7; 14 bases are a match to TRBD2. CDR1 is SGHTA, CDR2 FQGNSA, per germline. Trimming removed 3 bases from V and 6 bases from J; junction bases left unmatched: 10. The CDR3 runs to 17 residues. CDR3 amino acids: CASSLYVTSGRASEQYF. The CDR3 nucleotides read TGTGCCAGCAGCTTGTATGTGACTAGCGGGAGGGCCAGCGAGCAGTACTTC.

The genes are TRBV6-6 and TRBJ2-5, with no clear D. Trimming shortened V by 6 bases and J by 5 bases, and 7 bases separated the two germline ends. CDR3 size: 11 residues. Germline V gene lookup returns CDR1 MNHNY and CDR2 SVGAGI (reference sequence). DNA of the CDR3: TGTGCCAGCAGCCCCGGGGAGACCCAGTACTTC. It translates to CASSPGETQYF.